This TCR beta chain was sequenced during a study of vaccination effects on CD4 cells after COVID-19. At the level of the study: Every well got a few million PBMC, which were grown with 10 IU/ml IL-2 and 9 to 10 ug/ml peptides. Study-wide results and limits: Marked clonal contraction was seen late after vaccination (in both infection- and vaccine-induced clones).

On this clone: The target antigen is unknown.

V was pared by 2 bases and J by 4 bases, with 5 bases of the junction left unmatched. CDR3 length equals 16 residues. CDR1 is MNHEY and CDR2 is SMNVEV in the germline V gene (reference sequence). Profiled with immunoSEQ multiplex PCR; TCRdb holds only in-frame clones, not every one. The table lists about 48,000 clones, approximately 70% of them singletons, with roughly 5% in the top ten. Investigators separated out CD4+ T cells once approximately 10 days of culture had passed. People in the vaccine group had not been infected with SARS-CoV-2 before, and their nucleocapsid antibodies were negative. V gene TRBV27 combines with J gene TRBJ1-6, with 7 bases fitting TRBD1. This TCR came from a human donor who received a COVID-19 vaccine. The sequencing here drew on CD4+ T cells from PBMCs cultured without peptide, taken before COVID-19 vaccination. The CDR3: CASSLTQGDYNSPLHF. The CDR3 region has the DNA TGTGCCAGCAGTTTAACCCAGGGGGATTATAATTCACCCCTCCACTTT.